This entry lists 17 T cell receptor beta chains sequenced from one sample in a study of tumor-infiltrating lymphocytes in primary liver carcinoma. The study extracted blood RNA from unsorted whole blood and also extracted germline DNA. Total RNA (around 0.45 ug) served as template for TCR beta cDNA synthesis primed by a constant-region primer. Generation of the TCR beta libraries relied on three nested multiplex PCR rounds using slightly modified ARM-PCR. Amplification in the first two PCR rounds was performed using TRBV1-TRBV30 forward primers and a C-beta reverse primer for roughly 9 cycles each. TCRdb passed the multiplex PCR reads through MiXCR, listing each CDR3 protein once. Here the sample spans 200,000 or so distinct CDR3 sequences, approximately 65% being singletons. Sequenced sample: peripheral blood. Receptor source: a woman aged 55-69 years with primary liver carcinoma and hepatitis B virus infection.

As to this clonotype: With a much larger clone just one base away, this may be a read error. The rearrangement links TRBV6-5 to TRBJ2-5; a possible D gene is TRBD1 (7 bases). The CDR3 has 13 residues. Trimming stripped 10 bases from V and 3 bases from J, with 15 bases between. Germline V CDR1 and CDR2: MNHEY, SVGAGI. The CDR3 loop reads CANRGSGEETQYF. The CDR3 DNA is TGTGCCAACAGGGGTAGCGGAGAAGAGACCCAGTACTTC.

There are a few counts of this clonotype. This may be a read error, as it is one base from a much larger clone. The rearrangement links TRBV28 to TRBJ2-3; D remains unclear. The germline V gene has CDR1 MDHEN and CDR2 SYDVKM. This CDR3 is 14 amino acids long. Here the CDR3 DNA reads TGTGCCACCAGTTTAGTTCAGTTCACAGATACGCAGTATTTT. This gives the protein CATSLVQFTDTQYF.

The chain recombines TRBV11-2 with TRBJ2-6; no firm D call. The germline CDR1 and CDR2 sequences are SGHAT and FQNNGV. The CDR3 is 14 residues long. CDR3 loop: CASADLVGANVLTF. The CDR3 bases are TGTGCAAGCGCCGACTTGGTTGGGGCCAACGTCCTGACTTTC.

As concerns this clonotype: A much bigger clone sits one base away, suggesting this may be a read error. This chain connects TRBV6-1 to TRBJ1-5; D unclear. CDR3 length: 14 amino acids. The V and J ends lost 0 bases and 7 bases respectively, with 10 bases between them. Per germline, CDR1 MNHNS and CDR2 SASEGT. The CDR3 DNA sequence: TGTGCCAGCAGTGAAGCTCGAGGTACCCAGCCCCAGCATTTT. Its protein product is CASSEARGTQPQHF.

Note on this clonotype: This clone may be a read error of a much larger clone one base away. This chain uses TRBV6-1 with TRBJ1-5; D may be TRBD1 (6 bases). The CDR3 runs to 14 residues. Germline CDR1 reads MNHNS; CDR2 reads SASEGT. The CDR3 DNA follows: TGTGCCAGGAGTGATTGGGGGGCCAATCAGCCCCAGCATTTT. It codes for CARSDWGANQPQHF.

Concerning this clonotype itself: A junction boundary mismatches the germline segment, possibly from a read error. The J gene is TRBJ1-3, the V gene TRBV29-1; D is unclear. Germline-derived CDR1 and CDR2 are SQVTM and ANQGSEA. The CDR3 consists of 17 residues. For the CDR3, the DNA is TGCAGTGCTCAAAGAGGAGATAGAACGGGATCTGAAAACACCATATATTTT. It codes for CSAQRGDRTGSENTIYF.

This clonotype is medium-sized. The rearrangement links TRBV29-1 to TRBJ2-7; D possibly corresponds to TRBD1 (5 bases). The CDR3 is 12 amino acids. V was shortened by 8 bases and J by 7 bases, with 18 bases between the two germline ends. Germline loops: CDR1 SQVTM, CDR2 ANQGSEA. The CDR3 spells CSSSVGRNEQYF. In nucleotides, the CDR3 is TGCAGCAGCTCCGTGGGGCGAAATGAGCAGTACTTC.

This clonotype occurred many times. The CDR3, as DNA: TGTGCCAGCAGGGCTGACAGCCTGTTCACAGATACGCAGTATTTT. This encodes CASRADSLFTDTQYF. This rearrangement joins TRBV6-1 to TRBJ2-3; tentatively, D is TRBD1 (5 bases). The germline V gene encodes CDR1 MNHNS and CDR2 SASEGT. CDR3 length: 15 amino acids. Trimming left V 6 bases short and J 2 bases short, with 15 bases between.

The CDR3 DNA is TGTGCCAGCAGCTTCGGCTATATTGAGCAGTTCTTC. Translation: CASSFGYIEQFF. The chain links TRBV11-2 to TRBJ2-1, with unresolved D. Germline V gives CDR1 SGHAT, CDR2 FQNNGV. The V end was cut by 3 bases, the J end by 9 bases, with 9 bases between. This CDR3 has 12 residues. The whole variable domain, remainder taken from reference TRBV11-2 and TRBJ2-1, is EAGVAQSPRYKIIEKRQSVAFWCNPISGHATLYWYQQILGQGPKLLIQFQNNGVVDDSQLPKDRFSAERLKGVDSTLKIQPAKLEDSAVYLCASSFGYIEQFFGPGTRLTVL.

A remark on this clonotype: Its ends do not fully match the called genes, so a read error is possible. The chain employs TRBV11-2 and TRBJ2-3; TRBD2 might be the D (5 bases). The CDR3 has 19 residues. Germline loops: CDR1 SGHAT, CDR2 FQNNGV. The CDR3 DNA is TGTGTCAGCAGGACGGACCCAGCTATGCGCCTCGCGGGTACGGATACGCAGTATTTT. This translates into CVSRTDPAMRLAGTDTQYF. Full variable domain (rest looked up from reference TRBV11-2 and TRBJ2-3): EAGVAQSPRYKIIEKRQSVAFWCNPISGHATLYWYQQILGQGPKLLIQFQNNGVVDDSQLPKDRFSAERLKGVDSTLKIQPAKLEDSAVYLCVSRTDPAMRLAGTDTQYFGPGTRLTVL.

The rearrangement joins TRBV19 to TRBJ2-7; TRBD2 aligns across 11 bases. The CDR3 extends over 13 amino acids. CDR1 LNHDA and CDR2 SQIVND come from the germline V gene (reference sequence). V lost 6 bases, J lost 9 bases, and 7 bases stayed unmatched. CDR3 amino acids: CASSHATSGMQYF. CDR3 nucleotide sequence: TGTGCCAGTAGCCACGCGACTAGCGGGATGCAGTACTTC.

The gene calls are TRBV28 and TRBJ2-2; D not certain. Trimming took off 11 bases at V and 1 base at J, with 11 bases between the two ends. Germline CDR1 MDHEN, CDR2 SYDVKM. CDR3 length: 13 residues. CDR3 region: CAAFRQNTGELFF. The CDR3 DNA is TGTGCCGCTTTCCGGCAGAACACCGGGGAGCTGTTTTTT.

As regards this clonotype: A much more abundant neighbour one base away suggests this may be a read error. V usage is TRBV6-6 and J usage is TRBJ2-7; D remains ambiguous. Germline values: CDR1 MNHNY, CDR2 SVGAGI (reference sequence). Trimming shortened V by 0 bases and J by 3 bases, and 9 bases separated the two germline ends. The CDR3 sequence is 14 residues long. The CDR3 is CASSYSSPYYEQYF. In nucleotides, the CDR3 is TGTGCCAGCAGTTACTCGAGCCCCTACTACGAGCAGTACTTC.

On this clonotype: This may be a read error: a much more frequent sequence differs by one nucleotide. The V gene is TRBV12-5, the J gene TRBJ1-2; D ambiguous. Germline assignment: CDR1 LGHNT and CDR2 FRNRAP. This CDR3 comprises 16 residues. Trimming cost V 4 bases and J 2 bases, with 17 bases left between them. DNA for the CDR3: TGTGCTAGTGGTTCCCCCCACCGCCCGGGGAACTATGGCTACACCTTC. Translation gives CASGSPHRPGNYGYTF.

The rearrangement uses TRBV11-2 and TRBJ1-2; no clear D gene. The V and J ends lost 3 bases and 8 bases respectively, with 10 bases between them. CDR1 SGHAT and CDR2 FQNNGV come from the germline V gene. The CDR3 covers 12 residues. The CDR3 here is CASSFRRAGYTF. The CDR3 DNA follows: TGTGCCAGCAGCTTTAGAAGGGCGGGCTACACCTTC.

This clonotype was detected once. Here the CDR3 reads CASSTDTGKGGEQYF. The CDR3 region has the DNA TGTGCCAGCAGCACTGACACAGGGAAGGGCGGCGAGCAGTACTTC. The chain carries TRBV11-3 and TRBJ2-7; D is possibly TRBD1 (6 bases). V lost 5 bases, J lost 6 bases, and 20 bases lay in between. Per the germline V gene, CDR1 is SGHNT and CDR2 is YENEEA. The CDR3 totals 15 residues. The variable domain in full, with the rest retrieved from reference TRBV11-3 and TRBJ2-7, is EAGVVQSPRYKIIEKKQPVAFWCNPISGHNTLYWYLQNLGQGPELLIRYENEEAVDDSQLPKDRFSAERLKGVDSTLKIQPAELGDSAVYLCASSTDTGKGGEQYFGPGTRLTVT.

Comment on this clonotype: A much larger clonotype is one base distant, so this may be a read error. The rearrangement uses TRBV6-1 and TRBJ2-1; TRBD2 matches at 13 bases. J lost 8 bases, V lost 4 bases, and 5 bases had no gene match. The V gene's germline CDR1 is MNHNS and CDR2 SASEGT. The CDR3 covers 15 residues. CDR3 bases: TGTGCCAGCAGTGGACTAGCGGGAGGTACTGATGAGCAGTTCTTC. Translation gives CASSGLAGGTDEQFF.